These 16 T cell receptor beta chains came from one sample sequenced in a study of shared clonotypes between healthy human individuals. The naive CD8 fraction comprised CD45RO-negative cells positively selected for CCR7 and excluded terminally differentiated effector memory CD45RA+ cells. Clones were read by immunoSEQ multiplex PCR, and TCRdb kept only the in-frame ones, dropping some. This sample has about 590,000 clones, with about 95% found just once. Input material: naive CD8+ T cells sorted from blood. The receptors were gathered from a woman in her 30s in good health.

The chain links TRBV5-6 to TRBJ2-3; unclear D gene. The CDR3 runs 17 residues. Germline V gene sequence: CDR1 SGHDT, CDR2 YYEEEE. Between the trimmed V and J ends, which lost 2 bases and 4 bases, there was a span of 20 bases. This chain's CDR3 is CASSFSQMSVLPDTQYF. DNA for the CDR3: TGTGCCAGCAGCTTTTCGCAGATGTCGGTCCTACCAGATACGCAGTATTTT.

The gene calls are TRBV27 and TRBJ1-1; no clear D. The CDR3 runs 13 residues. Between the trimmed V and J ends, which lost 3 bases and 1 base, there was a span of 6 bases. Germline CDR1 MNHEY, CDR2 SMNVEV (reference sequence). CDR3 protein: CASSFTKNTEAFF. The DNA of the CDR3 is TGTGCCAGCAGTTTTACTAAGAACACTGAAGCTTTCTTT.

The chain employs TRBV7-9 and TRBJ2-7; either TRBD1 or TRBD2 may supply D (5 bases each). The CDR3 extends over 15 amino acids. Germline CDR1 SEHNR, CDR2 FQNEAQ (reference sequence). Trimming removed 1 base at V and 2 bases at J, with 12 bases between. CDR3 residues: CASSLVSGPPYEQYF. Written as DNA, the CDR3 is TGTGCCAGCAGCTTAGTGTCGGGGCCTCCCTACGAGCAGTACTTC.

As DNA, the CDR3 is TGTGCCAGCAGAGGGACAGGGGCCGATGAAGCTTTCTTT. This translates into CASRGTGADEAFF. The chain employs TRBV6-1 and TRBJ1-1; 10 positions agree with TRBD1. In germline, CDR1 is MNHNS, CDR2 SASEGT. V was clipped by 6 bases and J by 7 bases; unmatched bases: 5. This CDR3 is built from 13 residues.

V gene TRBV25-1 combines with J gene TRBJ2-7, with D possibly being TRBD2 (6 bases). V shed 10 bases and J shed 6 bases, with 13 bases lying between them. Looked up from germline, CDR1 is MGHDK and CDR2 is SYGVNS. This CDR3 has 11 residues. The CDR3 DNA reads TGTGCCACCGACCTCGGGGGCGAGCAGTACTTC. It is translated as CATDLGGEQYF.

The V call is TRBV7-6, the J call TRBJ2-5; 11 bases agree with TRBD2. J gave up 1 base and V 6 bases, and 7 bases lay outside the gene matches. Germline V gene lookup returns CDR1 SGHVS and CDR2 FNYEAQ. The CDR3 sequence is 16 residues long. In DNA, the CDR3 is TGTGCCAGCAGACGTAGCGGGAGGGCCACCCAAGAGACCCAGTACTTC. Its translation is CASRRSGRATQETQYF.

The gene calls are TRBV15 and TRBJ1-1; no clear D gene. The germline V gene encodes CDR1 LNHNV and CDR2 YYDKDF (reference sequence). CDR3 length equals 13 residues. V gave up 6 bases and J gave up 2 bases, with 10 bases separating them. The CDR3 reads CATSQTLNTEAFF. The DNA of the CDR3 is TGTGCCACCAGTCAGACACTCAACACTGAAGCTTTCTTT.

Turning to this clone: Germline is not matched at one junction end, which may reflect a read error. The chain is built from TRBV13 and TRBJ2-1; D is possibly TRBD2 (5 bases). The germline CDR1 and CDR2 sequences are PRHDT and FYEKMQ (reference sequence). The CDR3 runs to 15 residues. The CDR3 region has the DNA TGTGCCAGCAGCGTAGGACTGAGCTCCTACAATGAGCAGTTCTTC. Its translation: CASSVGLSSYNEQFF.

The chain uses TRBV19 and TRBJ2-7, with D perhaps assigned TRBD1 or TRBD2 (5 bases each). Germline V CDR1 and CDR2: LNHDA, SQIVND (reference sequence). V gave up 3 bases and J gave up 7 bases, with 7 bases separating them. This CDR3 is built from 11 residues. The CDR3 reads CASSIGTEQYF. The DNA of the CDR3 is TGTGCCAGTAGTATCGGGACGGAGCAGTACTTC.

This chain connects TRBV11-2 to TRBJ2-7; D remains ambiguous. From germline, CDR1 is SGHAT and CDR2 FQNNGV. CDR3 length: 16 amino acids. V was trimmed by 6 bases and J by 6 bases, leaving 24 bases between them. CDR3: CASSPQTPRNPVEQYF. The CDR3, as DNA: TGTGCCAGCAGTCCTCAGACACCACGAAATCCTGTCGAGCAGTACTTC.

This clone came up once. The chain recombines TRBV19 with TRBJ2-2; D possibly corresponds to TRBD2 (6 bases). The CDR3 totals 15 residues. Per the germline V gene, CDR1 is LNHDA and CDR2 is SQIVND (reference sequence). Trimming took 4 bases from V and 6 from J, leaving 15 bases between them. CDR3 DNA sequence: TGTGCCAGTAGTACCCTGTGGGGGGTCCCCGGGGAGCTGTTTTTT. Protein product: CASSTLWGVPGELFF.

This clone was found once. The chain employs TRBV19 and TRBJ1-1; 8 bases agree with TRBD1. Losses at the gene ends were 7 bases for V and 4 bases for J; bases not matched to a gene: 11. This CDR3 contains 15 residues. Germline lookup yields CDR1 LNHDA and CDR2 SQIVND (reference sequence). For the CDR3, the DNA is TGTGCCAGTATTCGGACAGGGACTGGGAGCACTGAAGCTTTCTTT. It yields the protein CASIRTGTGSTEAFF.

The V call is TRBV11-2, the J call TRBJ2-3; D is perhaps TRBD2 (6 bases). The CDR3 is 15 residues long. Germline-derived CDR1 and CDR2 are SGHAT and FQNNGV. With 3 bases removed from V and 1 base from J, the gap between germline ends came to 11 bases. CDR3 residues: CASSFRESRTDTQYF. In DNA form, the CDR3 reads TGTGCCAGCAGCTTCCGGGAGTCTCGCACAGATACGCAGTATTTT.

This clone was seen once. This chain connects TRBV9 to TRBJ2-7; 11 positions match TRBD2. J was trimmed by 4 bases and V by 4 bases; bases with no gene match: 4. The CDR3 runs to 14 residues. Germline lookup yields CDR1 SGDLS and CDR2 YYNGEE. DNA for the CDR3: TGTGCCAGCAGCCCCGGGACTAGCGGATACGAGCAGTACTTC. This codes for CASSPGTSGYEQYF. The full variable domain, rest sourced from reference TRBV9 and TRBJ2-7, is DSGVTQTPKHLITATGQRVTLRCSPRSGDLSVYWYQQSLDQGLQFLIQYYNGEERAKGNILERFSAQQFPDLHSELNLSSLELGDSALYFCASSPGTSGYEQYFGPGTRLTVT.

Turning to this clone: Other DNA sequences in this sample translate to the same CDR3. The rearrangement joins TRBV5-1 to TRBJ1-5; D uncertain. The CDR3 totals 14 residues. Germline V gene sequence: CDR1 SGHRS, CDR2 YFSETQ. V dropped 0 bases and J dropped 2 bases, with 6 bases sitting between them. The CDR3 DNA reads as TGCGCCAGCAGCTTGGATGGTGGCAATCAGCCCCAGCATTTT. Its translation is CASSLDGGNQPQHF.

The V and J genes are TRBV9 and TRBJ1-2; 7 bases are a match to TRBD1. Germline V gene sequence: CDR1 SGDLS, CDR2 YYNGEE. V dropped 3 bases and J dropped 2; count of bases not matched to a gene: 4. The CDR3 runs 14 residues. The CDR3 loop reads CASSDTQGNYGYTF. Here the CDR3 DNA reads TGTGCCAGCAGCGATACACAGGGGAACTATGGCTACACCTTC.